This T cell receptor (beta chain) derives from a study of T cells in Graves' hyperthyroidism and ophthalmopathy. Study-wide context: Upon initial diagnosis and before any treatment, peripheral blood was collected.

This clonotype came up many times. Trimming stripped 2 bases from V and 1 base from J, with 8 bases between. Per the germline V gene, CDR1 is SEHNR and CDR2 is FQNEAQ (reference sequence). The CDR3 covers 14 residues. The investigators amplified TCR beta CDR3 regions from RNA transcripts. First-round RT-PCR with HTBI primers amplified the TCR CDR3 region. Using its own MiXCR run on the multiplex PCR reads, TCRdb lists one record per CDR3 protein. The data show about 360,000 distinct CDR3 sequences, approximately 25% seen once. This receptor was identified in a man aged 50 to 59 with Graves' hyperthyroidism. The chain couples TRBV7-9 to TRBJ2-5; D tentatively reads TRBD1 or TRBD2 (5 bases each). Input material: blood. The CDR3 spells CASSLRDGQETQYF. CDR3 bases: TGTGCCAGCAGCTTACGGGACGGCCAAGAGACCCAGTACTTC.